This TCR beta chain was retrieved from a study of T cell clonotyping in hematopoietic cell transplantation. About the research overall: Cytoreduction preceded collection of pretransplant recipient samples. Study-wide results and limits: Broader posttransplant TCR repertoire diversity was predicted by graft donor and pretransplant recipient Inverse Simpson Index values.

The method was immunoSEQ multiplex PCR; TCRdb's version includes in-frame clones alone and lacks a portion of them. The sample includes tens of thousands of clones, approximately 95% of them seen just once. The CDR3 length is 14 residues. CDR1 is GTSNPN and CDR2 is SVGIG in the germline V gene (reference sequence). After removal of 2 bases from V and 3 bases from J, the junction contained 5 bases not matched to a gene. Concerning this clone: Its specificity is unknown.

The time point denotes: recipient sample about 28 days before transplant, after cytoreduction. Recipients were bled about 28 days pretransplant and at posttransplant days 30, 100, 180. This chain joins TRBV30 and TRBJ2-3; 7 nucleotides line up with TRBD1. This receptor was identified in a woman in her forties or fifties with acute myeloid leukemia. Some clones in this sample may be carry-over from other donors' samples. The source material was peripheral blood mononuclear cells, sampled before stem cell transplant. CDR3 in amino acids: CAWSRGLDTDTQYF. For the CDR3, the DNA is TGTGCCTGGAGTAGGGGGCTAGATACAGATACGCAGTATTTT.